This T cell receptor (beta chain) was sequenced during a study of OX40 agonist ivuxolimab in advanced cancers. Trimming took 0 bases from V and 15 from J, leaving 12 bases between them. The germline V gene encodes CDR1 LNHNV and CDR2 YYDKDF (reference sequence). The CDR3 consists of 12 residues. Data came from immunoSEQ multiplex PCR; TCRdb stores just in-frame clones and leaves some out. The sample contains around 80,000 clones, about 88% of which appear only once. This rearrangement joins TRBV15 to TRBJ2-1; D is unclear. The sequence came from an adult with an advanced solid tumor such as melanoma, head and neck, liver or kidney cancer. The material sequenced was CD4+ or CD8+ T cells sorted from blood, taken in a trial of the OX40 agonist ivuxolimab. The CDR3 is CATSRDRALLFF. DNA of the CDR3: TGTGCCACCAGCAGAGATCGAGCTCTCCTGTTCTTC.